A selection of T cell receptor beta chains follows, all from one sample in a study of cytomegalovirus exposure and HLA in healthy donors. The assay was immunoSEQ multiplex PCR, and TCRdb's table has in-frame clones only and misses some. The sample carries 65,000 to 70,000 clones, approximately 68% recorded once. Sequences were obtained from PBMCs. The receptors were sampled from a woman under 40 in good health and CMV-seronegative. Each CDR3 is given with its conserved first and last residue. D genes are given only for firm matches. Not all rows give a size; the values are once, few, many and, for expanded clones, a class.

d_call: NA
clone_size: NA
v_call: TRBV6-5
j_call: TRBJ1-2
cdr3_aa: CASRNQGEGGYTF
cdr3_nt: TGTGCCAGCAGGAATCAAGGGGAGGGCGGCTACACCTTC

d_call: NA
clone_size: NA
v_call: TRBV2
j_call: TRBJ2-3
cdr3_aa: CASSVDGVSTDTQYF
cdr3_nt: TGTGCCAGCAGCGTGGATGGAGTTAGCACAGATACGCAGTATTTT

d_call: TRBD1
clone_size: NA
v_call: TRBV7-3
j_call: TRBJ1-6
cdr3_aa: CASSLTGTGSSPLHF
cdr3_nt: TGTGCCAGCAGCTTAACAGGGACAGGCTCGTCACCCCTCCACTTT

d_call: TRBD1
clone_size: NA
v_call: TRBV6-1
j_call: TRBJ1-2
cdr3_aa: CASSASPGQTIYGYTF
cdr3_nt: TGTGCCAGCAGTGCGTCACCGGGACAGACGATCTATGGCTACACCTTC

d_call: NA
clone_size: NA
v_call: TRBV4-1
j_call: TRBJ1-6
cdr3_aa: CASSQDFQGKSYNSPLHF
cdr3_nt: TGCGCCAGCAGCCAAGATTTCCAGGGAAAGTCCTATAATTCACCCCTCCACTTT

d_call: TRBD1
clone_size: once
v_call: TRBV9
j_call: TRBJ2-7
cdr3_aa: CASSVAGQGNQYF
cdr3_nt: TGTGCCAGCAGCGTAGCTGGACAGGGGAACCAGTACTTC

d_call: NA
clone_size: NA
v_call: TRBV11-2
j_call: TRBJ2-3
cdr3_aa: CASSPSGTDTQYF
cdr3_nt: TGTGCCAGCAGCCCATCGGGGACAGATACGCAGTATTTT

d_call: TRBD1
clone_size: NA
v_call: TRBV6-5
j_call: TRBJ1-1
cdr3_aa: CASSFRGRGPEAFF
cdr3_nt: TGTGCCAGCAGTTTCAGGGGGCGCGGCCCTGAAGCTTTCTTT

d_call: TRBD1
clone_size: NA
v_call: TRBV4-1
j_call: TRBJ1-5
cdr3_aa: CASSQDRAGGGNQPQHF
cdr3_nt: TGCGCCAGCAGCCAAGATAGGGCAGGGGGCGGCAATCAGCCCCAGCATTTT

d_call: NA
clone_size: medium-sized
v_call: TRBV6-6
j_call: TRBJ1-4
cdr3_aa: CASSWQGKEKLFF
cdr3_nt: TGTGCCAGCAGTTGGCAGGGGAAGGAAAAACTGTTTTTT

d_call: TRBD1
clone_size: NA
v_call: TRBV6-5
j_call: TRBJ2-7
cdr3_aa: CASSNPTGGYEQYF
cdr3_nt: TGTGCCAGCAGTAATCCGACAGGGGGGTACGAGCAGTACTTC

d_call: TRBD1
clone_size: NA
v_call: TRBV9
j_call: TRBJ1-1
cdr3_aa: CASSVGGQGSNTEAFF
cdr3_nt: TGTGCCAGCAGCGTAGGGGGACAGGGGTCGAACACTGAAGCTTTCTTT

d_call: NA
clone_size: NA
v_call: TRBV6-5
j_call: TRBJ1-1
cdr3_aa: CASSRLDFGYTEAFF
cdr3_nt: TGTGCCAGCAGTAGATTGGACTTCGGATACACTGAAGCTTTCTTT

d_call: NA
clone_size: NA
v_call: TRBV4-3
j_call: TRBJ1-2
cdr3_aa: CASSQERRSGYTF
cdr3_nt: TGCGCCAGCAGCCAAGAACGGAGGTCTGGCTACACCTTC

d_call: TRBD1
clone_size: NA
v_call: TRBV2
j_call: TRBJ1-1
cdr3_aa: CASSLQDRGVTEAFF
cdr3_nt: TGTGCCAGCAGCCTCCAGGACAGGGGAGTCACTGAAGCTTTCTTT

d_call: NA
clone_size: NA
v_call: TRBV7-2
j_call: TRBJ2-4
cdr3_aa: CASSLSRDIQYF
cdr3_nt: TGTGCCAGCAGCTTATCGAGGGACATTCAGTACTTC

d_call: TRBD1
clone_size: few
v_call: TRBV5-1
j_call: TRBJ2-5
cdr3_aa: CASSWGTVETQYF
cdr3_nt: TGCGCCAGCAGCTGGGGGACAGTAGAGACCCAGTACTTC

d_call: TRBD1
clone_size: NA
v_call: TRBV10-3
j_call: TRBJ2-1
cdr3_aa: CAISERQGRNEQFF
cdr3_nt: TGTGCCATCAGTGAACGACAGGGGCGGAATGAGCAGTTCTTC

d_call: NA
clone_size: NA
v_call: TRBV9
j_call: TRBJ2-1
cdr3_aa: CASSPDPLAFNEQFF
cdr3_nt: TGTGCCAGCAGCCCGGACCCCCTAGCGTTCAATGAGCAGTTCTTC

d_call: NA
clone_size: few
v_call: TRBV7-9
j_call: TRBJ1-4
cdr3_aa: CASSSAGTGVWEKLFF
cdr3_nt: TGTGCCAGCAGCTCGGCCGGGACGGGAGTTTGGGAAAAACTGTTTTTT

d_call: TRBD1
clone_size: few
v_call: TRBV2
j_call: TRBJ1-1
cdr3_aa: CAPNPRTGGFWAFF
cdr3_nt: TGTGCCCCAAACCCGAGGACAGGCGGCTTTTGGGCTTTCTTT

d_call: NA
clone_size: few
v_call: TRBV18
j_call: TRBJ2-6
cdr3_aa: CASSPDHRVSGANVLTF
cdr3_nt: TGTGCCAGCTCACCCGATCACAGGGTCTCTGGGGCCAACGTCCTGACTTTC

d_call: TRBD1
clone_size: NA
v_call: TRBV7-9
j_call: TRBJ2-7
cdr3_aa: CASSWSGTAYEQYF
cdr3_nt: TGTGCCAGCAGCTGGTCCGGGACAGCCTACGAGCAGTACTTC

d_call: NA
clone_size: NA
v_call: TRBV7-9
j_call: TRBJ1-6
cdr3_aa: CASSLRQNNSPLHF
cdr3_nt: TGTGCCAGCAGCTTGAGACAGAATAATTCACCCCTCCACTTT